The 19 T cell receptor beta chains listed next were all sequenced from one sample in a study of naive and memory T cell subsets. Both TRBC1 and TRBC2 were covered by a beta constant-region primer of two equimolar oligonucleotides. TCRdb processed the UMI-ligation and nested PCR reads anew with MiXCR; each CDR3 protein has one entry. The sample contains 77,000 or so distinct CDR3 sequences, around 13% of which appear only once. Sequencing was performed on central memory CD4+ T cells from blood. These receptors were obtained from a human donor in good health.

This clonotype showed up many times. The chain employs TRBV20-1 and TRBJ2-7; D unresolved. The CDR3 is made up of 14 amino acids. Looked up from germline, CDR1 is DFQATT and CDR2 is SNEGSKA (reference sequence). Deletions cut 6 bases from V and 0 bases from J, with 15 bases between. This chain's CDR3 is CSAPDTPSSYEQYF. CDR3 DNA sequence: TGCAGTGCCCCCGACACCCCTAGCTCCTACGAGCAGTACTTC.

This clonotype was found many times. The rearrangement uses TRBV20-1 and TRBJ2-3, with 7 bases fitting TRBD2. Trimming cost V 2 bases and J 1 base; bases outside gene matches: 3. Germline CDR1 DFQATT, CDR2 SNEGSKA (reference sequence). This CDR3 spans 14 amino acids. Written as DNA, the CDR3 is TGCAGTGCTAGAATAGCGGGTGGCACAGATACGCAGTATTTT. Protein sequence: CSARIAGGTDTQYF.

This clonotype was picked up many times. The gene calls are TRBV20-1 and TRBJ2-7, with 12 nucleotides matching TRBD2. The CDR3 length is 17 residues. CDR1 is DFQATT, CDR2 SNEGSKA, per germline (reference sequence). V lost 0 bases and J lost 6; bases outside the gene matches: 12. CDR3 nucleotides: TGCAGTGCTAGAGATGAGGGTACTAGCGGGAGGAGGGGCGAGCAGTACTTC. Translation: CSARDEGTSGRRGEQYF.

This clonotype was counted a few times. In nucleotides, the CDR3 is TGTGCCAGCGGAGGTAGTGGGGCCAACGTCCTGACTTTC. It codes for CASGGSGANVLTF. The J gene is TRBJ2-6, the V gene TRBV6-1; D is perhaps TRBD2 (5 bases). This CDR3 comprises 13 residues. CDR1 is MNHNS and CDR2 is SASEGT in the germline V gene. V was shortened by 8 bases and J by 3 bases, with 8 bases between the two germline ends.

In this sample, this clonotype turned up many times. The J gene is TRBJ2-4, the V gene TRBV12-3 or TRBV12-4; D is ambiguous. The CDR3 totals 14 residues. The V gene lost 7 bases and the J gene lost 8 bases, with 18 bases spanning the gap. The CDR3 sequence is CASKNLGQGDIQYF. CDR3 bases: TGTGCCAGCAAAAACCTAGGCCAAGGCGACATTCAGTACTTC.

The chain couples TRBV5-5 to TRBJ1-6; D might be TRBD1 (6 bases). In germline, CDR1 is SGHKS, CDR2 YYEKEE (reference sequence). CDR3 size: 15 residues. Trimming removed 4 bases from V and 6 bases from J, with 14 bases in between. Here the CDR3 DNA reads TGTGCCAGCAGCCTTCGGACAGACAGTAATTCACCCCTCCACTTT. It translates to CASSLRTDSNSPLHF.

The CDR3 spells CASNRDRGTGNGYTF. CDR3 coding DNA: TGTGCCAGCAACCGGGACAGGGGGACGGGGAATGGCTACACCTTC. The rearrangement joins TRBV6-1 to TRBJ1-2; TRBD1 matches 11 bases. Unmatched junction bases numbered 10, after V lost 7 bases and J lost 6 bases. Germline lookup yields CDR1 MNHNS and CDR2 SASEGT. This CDR3 contains 15 residues.

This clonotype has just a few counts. The CDR3 loop reads CASSAGRGAQETQYF. CDR3 DNA sequence: TGCGCCAGCAGTGCAGGCCGGGGAGCACAAGAGACCCAGTACTTC. The chain employs TRBV5-1 and TRBJ2-5; D is perhaps TRBD2 (5 bases). V lost 5 bases, J lost 2 bases, and 16 bases lay in between. This CDR3 has 15 amino acids. Germline CDR1 is SGHRS and CDR2 is YFSETQ.

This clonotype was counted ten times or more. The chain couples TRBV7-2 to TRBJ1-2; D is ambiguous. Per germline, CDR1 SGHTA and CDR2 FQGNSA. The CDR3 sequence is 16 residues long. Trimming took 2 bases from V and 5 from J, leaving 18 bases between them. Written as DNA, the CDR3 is TGTGCCAGCAGCTTAAACCCAAACTTAGTTAATTATGGCTACACCTTC. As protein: CASSLNPNLVNYGYTF.

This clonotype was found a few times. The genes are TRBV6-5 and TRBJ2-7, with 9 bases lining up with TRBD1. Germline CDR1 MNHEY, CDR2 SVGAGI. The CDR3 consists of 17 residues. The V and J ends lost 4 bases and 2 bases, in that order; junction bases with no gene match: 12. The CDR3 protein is CASSFATGTGRPYEQYF. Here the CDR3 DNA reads TGTGCCAGCAGTTTCGCGACCGGGACAGGGAGACCCTACGAGCAGTACTTC.

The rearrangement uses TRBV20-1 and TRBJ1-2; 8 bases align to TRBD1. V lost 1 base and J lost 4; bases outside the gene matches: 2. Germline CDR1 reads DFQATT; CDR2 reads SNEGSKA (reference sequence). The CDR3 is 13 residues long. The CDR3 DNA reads TGCAGTGCTAGAGCAGACAGGGGCTATGGCTACACCTTC. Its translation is CSARADRGYGYTF.

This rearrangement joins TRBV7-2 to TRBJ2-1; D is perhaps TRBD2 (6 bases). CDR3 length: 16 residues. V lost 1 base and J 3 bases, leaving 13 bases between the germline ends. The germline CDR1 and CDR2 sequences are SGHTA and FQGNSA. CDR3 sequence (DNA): TGTGCCAGCAGCTTAGGGATTTCAGCGGGCTACAATGAGCAGTTCTTC. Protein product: CASSLGISAGYNEQFF.

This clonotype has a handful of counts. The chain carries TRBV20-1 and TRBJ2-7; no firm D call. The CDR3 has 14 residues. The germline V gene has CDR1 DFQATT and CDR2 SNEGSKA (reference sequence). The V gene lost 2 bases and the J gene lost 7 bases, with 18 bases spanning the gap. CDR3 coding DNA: TGCAGTGCTAGAATGGAGTCAGACGATGGGGAGCAGTACTTC. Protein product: CSARMESDDGEQYF.

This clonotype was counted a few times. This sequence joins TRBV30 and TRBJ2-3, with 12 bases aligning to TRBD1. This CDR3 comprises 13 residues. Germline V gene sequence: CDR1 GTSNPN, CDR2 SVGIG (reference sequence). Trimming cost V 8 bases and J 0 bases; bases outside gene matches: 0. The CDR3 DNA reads TGTGCCGGGACAGGGGGCAGCACAGATACGCAGTATTTT. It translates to CAGTGGSTDTQYF.

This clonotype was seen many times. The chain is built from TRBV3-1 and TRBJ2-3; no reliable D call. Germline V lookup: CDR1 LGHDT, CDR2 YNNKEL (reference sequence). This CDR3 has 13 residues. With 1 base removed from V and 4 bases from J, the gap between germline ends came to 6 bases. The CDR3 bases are TGTGCCAGCAGCCAAGTTGGATCAGATACGCAGTATTTT. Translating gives CASSQVGSDTQYF.

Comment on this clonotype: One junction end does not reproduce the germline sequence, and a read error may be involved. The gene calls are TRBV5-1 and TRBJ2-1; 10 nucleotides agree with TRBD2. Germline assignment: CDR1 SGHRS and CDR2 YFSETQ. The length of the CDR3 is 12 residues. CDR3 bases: TGCGCCAGCAGCCTTGAGCGGGAGGGTGGGGTCTTC. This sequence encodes CASSLEREGGVF.

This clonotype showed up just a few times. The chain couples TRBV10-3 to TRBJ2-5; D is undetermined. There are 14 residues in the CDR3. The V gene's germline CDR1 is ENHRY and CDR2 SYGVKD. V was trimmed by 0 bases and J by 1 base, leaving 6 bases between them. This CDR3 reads CAISESQAQETQYF. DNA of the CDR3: TGTGCCATCAGTGAGTCTCAGGCCCAAGAGACCCAGTACTTC.

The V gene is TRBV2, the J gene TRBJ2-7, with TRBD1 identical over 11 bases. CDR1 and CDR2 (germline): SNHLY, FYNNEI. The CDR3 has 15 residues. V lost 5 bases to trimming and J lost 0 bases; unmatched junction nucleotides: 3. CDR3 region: CASSRTGGISYEQYF. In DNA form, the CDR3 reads TGTGCCAGCAGTCGGACAGGGGGCATCTCCTACGAGCAGTACTTC. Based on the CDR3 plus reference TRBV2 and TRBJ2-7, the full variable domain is EPEVTQTPSHQVTQMGQEVILRCVPISNHLYFYWYRQILGQKVEFLVSFYNNEISEKSEIFDDQFSVERPDGSNFTLKIRSTKLEDSAMYFCASSRTGGISYEQYFGPGTRLTVT.

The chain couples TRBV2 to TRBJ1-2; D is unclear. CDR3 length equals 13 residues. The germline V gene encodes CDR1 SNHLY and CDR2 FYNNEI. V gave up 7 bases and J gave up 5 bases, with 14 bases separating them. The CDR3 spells CASILRSGYGYTF. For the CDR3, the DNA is TGTGCCAGCATTCTTCGGAGCGGGTATGGCTACACCTTC.